These 15 T cell receptor beta chains came from one sample sequenced in a study of response to subunit inactivated influenza vaccine. Each CDR3 protein gets one entry after TCRdb re-called the RT-PCR reads with MiXCR. The profile covers hundreds of thousands of distinct CDR3 sequences, with about 25% appearing a single time and less than 2.5% taken by the ten largest. The sequenced sample was CD4+ T cells sorted from PBMCs, obtained 5 to 6 days after vaccination. Every receptor here comes from a man aged 45-65 years who received an inactivated influenza vaccine.

The V call is TRBV4-3, the J call TRBJ2-3, with 8 nucleotides matching TRBD2. Unmatched junction bases numbered 5, after V lost 4 bases and J lost 5 bases. Germline values: CDR1 LGHNA, CDR2 YSLEER. The CDR3 totals 14 residues. The CDR3 region is CASSPTSVRDTQYF. DNA of the CDR3: TGCGCCAGCAGCCCGACTAGCGTACGAGATACGCAGTATTTT.

Many counts were recorded for this clonotype. V and J are TRBV14 and TRBJ1-2; 9 positions agree with TRBD1. V shed 1 base and J 8 bases; nucleotides not matched to a gene: 8. Germline V gene lookup returns CDR1 SGHDN and CDR2 FVKESK. CDR3 length equals 15 residues. CDR3 sequence reads: CASSQVEGTGSGYTF. CDR3 coding DNA: TGTGCCAGCAGCCAAGTGGAGGGGACAGGGTCCGGCTACACCTTC.

Many counts were recorded for this clonotype. V usage is TRBV6-2 or TRBV6-3 and J usage is TRBJ2-1; 11 bases line up with TRBD2. Germline CDR1 is MNHEY and CDR2 is SVGEGT. This CDR3 contains 15 residues. With V trimmed by 4 bases and J by 8 bases, 7 bases remained unmatched. The CDR3 spells CASSFSGRAEDEQFF. The CDR3, as DNA: TGTGCCAGCAGTTTTAGCGGGAGGGCCGAGGATGAGCAGTTCTTC.

The V gene is TRBV6-2 or TRBV6-3, the J gene TRBJ1-6, with D possibly being TRBD1 (5 bases). V gave up 6 bases and J gave up 9 bases, with 9 bases separating them. The V gene's germline CDR1 is MNHEY and CDR2 SVGEGT. This CDR3 comprises 12 residues. The DNA for the CDR3 is TGTGCCAGCAGCGTCAGGGTTTCACCCCTCCACTTT. Its protein is CASSVRVSPLHF.

This clonotype was seen a handful of times. In DNA form, the CDR3 reads TGTGCCAGCAGCCACCCGACAGGGGTGAACACTGAAGCTTTCTTT. Amino acids: CASSHPTGVNTEAFF. The rearrangement joins TRBV3-1 to TRBJ1-1; TRBD1 aligns across 8 bases. V gave up 3 bases and J gave up 0 bases; unmatched junction bases: 3. The CDR3 is made up of 15 amino acids. CDR1 is LGHDT and CDR2 is YNNKEL in the germline V gene (reference sequence). Filled out from reference TRBV3-1 and TRBJ1-1, the complete variable domain reads DTAVSQTPKYLVTQMGNDKSIKCEQNLGHDTMYWYKQDSKKFLKIMFSYNNKELIINETVPNRFSPKSPDKAHLNLHINSLELGDSAVYFCASSHPTGVNTEAFFGQGTRLTVV.

This clonotype was counted a few times. V is TRBV20-1 and J is TRBJ2-3; 7 positions match TRBD1. The length of the CDR3 is 16 residues. Trimming cost V 3 bases and J 3 bases; bases outside gene matches: 12. Germline V CDR1 and CDR2: DFQATT, SNEGSKA (reference sequence). CDR3 sequence reads: CSASGAPGTATDTQYF. In nucleotides, the CDR3 is TGCAGTGCTAGTGGGGCTCCCGGGACAGCAACAGATACGCAGTATTTT.

This clonotype has a count of ten or more. This chain connects TRBV7-9 to TRBJ2-5; tentative D call: TRBD1 (6 bases). Trimming pared 2 bases from V and 0 bases from J, leaving 10 bases between. Germline CDR1 reads SEHNR; CDR2 reads FQNEAQ (reference sequence). CDR3 length equals 15 residues. The CDR3 nucleotides read TGTGCCAGCAGCTTACAAGGGACACACCAAGAGACCCAGTACTTC. It specifies CASSLQGTHQETQYF.

This clonotype was counted between two and nine times. The chain is built from TRBV20-1 and TRBJ2-5; 13 bases map to TRBD2. The germline CDR1 and CDR2 sequences are DFQATT and SNEGSKA (reference sequence). The CDR3 consists of 14 residues. J lost 7 bases, V lost 2 bases, and 4 bases had no gene match. CDR3 bases: TGCAGTGCTAGACGGACTAGCGGGAGCGGGACCCAGTACTTC. Encoded protein: CSARRTSGSGTQYF.

This chain joins TRBV5-1 and TRBJ1-1; the D gene is possibly TRBD1 (5 bases). The CDR3 loop spans 14 amino acids. The germline gives CDR1 SGHRS, CDR2 YFSETQ. Between the trimmed V and J ends, which lost 7 bases and 1 base, there was a span of 14 bases. The DNA for the CDR3 is TGCGCCAGCGGAGAGGGGCCGACGAACACTGAAGCTTTCTTT. Amino acids: CASGEGPTNTEAFF.

The chain recombines TRBV7-2 with TRBJ2-7, with 7 nucleotides matching TRBD1. The CDR3 spans 16 residues. Germline V gene lookup returns CDR1 SGHTA and CDR2 FQGNSA. The J segment lost 3 bases and the V segment lost 0 bases, leaving 8 bases of the junction unmatched. The CDR3 bases are TGTGCCAGCAGCTTAGCTGGGGACAGAGACAACTACGAGCAGTACTTC. Translated, it gives CASSLAGDRDNYEQYF.

The J gene is TRBJ2-7, the V gene TRBV30; 7 bases are shared with TRBD2. Unmatched junction bases numbered 6, after V lost 2 bases and J lost 2 bases. CDR3 length: 14 amino acids. CDR1 is GTSNPN, CDR2 SVGIG, per germline (reference sequence). The CDR3 here is CAWSQSGAPYEQYF. The CDR3 DNA reads TGTGCCTGGAGTCAGAGCGGGGCCCCCTACGAGCAGTACTTC.

This clonotype was seen a handful of times. The chain has TRBV3-1 and TRBJ2-7; tentatively, D is TRBD2 (6 bases). With 1 base removed from V and 6 bases from J, the gap between germline ends came to 7 bases. This CDR3 contains 12 residues. The germline V gene has CDR1 LGHDT and CDR2 YNNKEL (reference sequence). The CDR3, as DNA: TGTGCCAGCAGCCAAGTGGGGGGCGAGCAGTACTTC. Residues: CASSQVGGEQYF.

This clonotype has more than one count but fewer than ten. The V and J genes are TRBV15 and TRBJ2-2, with 9 bases aligning to TRBD2. Germline V gene lookup returns CDR1 LNHNV and CDR2 YYDKDF (reference sequence). The CDR3 contains 17 residues. V shed 0 bases, J shed 6 bases, and the junction held 8 bases outside the gene matches. The CDR3, as DNA: TGTGCCACCAGCAGAGATTCGGCGCGGGAGGGCCCCGGGGAGCTGTTTTTT. It translates to CATSRDSAREGPGELFF.

V gene TRBV28 combines with J gene TRBJ2-3; a weak D match, TRBD2 (6 bases). The CDR3 runs to 13 residues. Deletions cut 2 bases from V and 7 bases from J, with 10 bases between. CDR1 and CDR2 from the germline V gene are MDHEN and SYDVKM. The CDR3 nucleotides are TGTGCCAGCAGTTTACGGGGGAAGCATACGCAGTATTTT. Amino acid sequence: CASSLRGKHTQYF.

V is TRBV12-3 or TRBV12-4 and J is TRBJ2-6; D gene unclear. Trimming shortened V by 4 bases and J by 0 bases, and 7 bases separated the two germline ends. CDR3 length: 15 amino acids. CDR3 nucleotides: TGTGCCAGCAGTTCTACACCCTCTGGGGCCAACGTCCTGACTTTC. Translated: CASSSTPSGANVLTF.